This T cell receptor (beta chain) was sequenced during a study of blood T cell repertoires in COVID-19. Study context: Acute and convalescent COVID-19 specimens originated in the United States, Italy and Spain. Sample material is recorded as cDNA or gDNA derived from T cells, B-cell-depleted T cells, or PBMCs.

This clone was seen a handful of times. Per the authors' pipeline: Amplification from reference gene primers served as the basis for estimated nucleated cell counts. Measured with immunoSEQ multiplex PCR; TCRdb has only the in-frame clones, and not every one. V and J calls and clone size come straight from that table; D and trimming were deduced from the DNA. The table shows some 97,000 clones, with 90% occurring only once. The sample was peripheral blood. This TCR came from a middle-aged man with acute or convalescent COVID-19.

CDR3 loop: CASMGDTVGDGYTF. DNA for the CDR3: TGTGCCAGCATGGGGGACACCGTGGGGGATGGCTACACCTTC. The rearrangement links TRBV6-5 to TRBJ1-2; TRBD1 is a possible D gene (6 bases). The CDR3 covers 14 residues. Trimming shortened V by 7 bases and J by 6 bases, and 18 bases separated the two germline ends. Germline V CDR1 and CDR2: MNHEY, SVGAGI.